The 22 T cell receptor beta chains presented below share a single source sample, sequenced in a study of cytomegalovirus exposure and HLA in healthy donors. Measured with immunoSEQ multiplex PCR; TCRdb has only the in-frame clones, and not every one. Here the sample spans about 65,000 clones, around 95% being singletons. The sample comprised PBMCs. The receptors stem from a young man in good health and CMV-seropositive.

This chain links TRBV7-2 with TRBJ2-5; the match to TRBD2 covers 8 bases. V was pared by 5 bases and J by 5 bases, with 7 bases of the junction left unmatched. The CDR3 runs to 14 residues. Germline values: CDR1 SGHTA, CDR2 FQGNSA. The CDR3 DNA reads as TGTGCCAGCAGCCTGGGCGGGGGGCAGGAGACCCAGTACTTC. Amino acid sequence: CASSLGGGQETQYF.

The chain couples TRBV27 to TRBJ2-7; 8 bases line up with TRBD2. Germline V gene lookup returns CDR1 MNHEY and CDR2 SMNVEV (reference sequence). V shed 6 bases and J 4 bases; nucleotides not matched to a gene: 11. CDR3 length: 15 amino acids. This CDR3 reads CASSPVSGSLYEQYF. CDR3 nucleotides: TGTGCCAGCAGCCCTGTGAGCGGGAGTTTATACGAGCAGTACTTC.

This chain joins TRBV20-1 and TRBJ2-7; 7 nucleotides agree with TRBD1. V lost 5 bases to trimming and J lost 6 bases; unmatched junction nucleotides: 4. The germline V gene has CDR1 DFQATT and CDR2 SNEGSKA (reference sequence). CDR3 length equals 11 residues. CDR3 in amino acids: CSADTGVEQYF. The CDR3 DNA reads TGCAGTGCTGACACAGGGGTCGAGCAGTACTTC.

The V and J genes are TRBV6-6 and TRBJ2-5; weak D call: TRBD1 (6 bases). Germline V gene data show CDR1 as MNHNY and CDR2 as SVGAGI (reference sequence). This CDR3 is 14 amino acids long. V was cut by 7 bases and J by 2 bases, with 14 bases left in between. The CDR3 is CASTKGVLQETQYF. CDR3 sequence (DNA): TGTGCCAGCACAAAGGGGGTCTTACAAGAGACCCAGTACTTC.

The V and J genes are TRBV28 and TRBJ2-7; D unresolved. Germline CDR1 is MDHEN and CDR2 is SYDVKM. This CDR3 has 12 residues. The ends were cut back, 5 bases at V and 4 bases at J, with 9 bases in the middle. This CDR3 reads CASSVYSYEQYF. The CDR3 bases are TGTGCCAGCAGTGTGTACAGTTACGAGCAGTACTTC.

This clone came up once. The chain is built from TRBV6-6 and TRBJ1-5, with a possible D match to TRBD1 (6 bases). CDR3 size: 14 residues. Germline V lookup: CDR1 MNHNY, CDR2 SVGAGI (reference sequence). The ends were cut back, 5 bases at V and 0 bases at J, with 8 bases in the middle. CDR3 sequence: CASSKGDSNQPQHF. CDR3 in DNA: TGTGCCAGCAGTAAGGGGGATAGCAATCAGCCCCAGCATTTT.

This clone was seen once. V usage is TRBV27 and J usage is TRBJ2-1, with D hard to call. The length of the CDR3 is 14 residues. The germline V gene encodes CDR1 MNHEY and CDR2 SMNVEV (reference sequence). V lost 8 bases and J lost 0, with 11 bases in between. Here the CDR3 DNA reads TGTGCCAGCGCCTCACAGAGCTCCTACAATGAGCAGTTCTTC. Translating gives CASASQSSYNEQFF.

The genes are TRBV11-2 and TRBJ2-3, with 8 bases aligning to TRBD2. After removal of 1 base from V and 4 bases from J, the junction contained 4 bases not matched to a gene. The CDR3 is 15 amino acids. Germline CDR1 reads SGHAT; CDR2 reads FQNNGV. Written as DNA, the CDR3 is TGTGCCAGCAGCTTAGTTAGCGGGAAGGCAGATACGCAGTATTTT. Its protein product is CASSLVSGKADTQYF.

This clone has only one observation. The chain carries TRBV4-1 and TRBJ2-4, with TRBD2 matching over 9 bases. CDR1 is MGHRA, CDR2 YSYEKL, per germline. The CDR3 sequence is 21 residues long. V was clipped by 3 bases and J by 0 bases; unmatched bases: 18. The CDR3 loop is CASSHVFSGLAGTRAKNIQYF. CDR3 nucleotides: TGCGCCAGCAGCCATGTTTTTTCCGGGCTAGCGGGAACCCGAGCCAAAAACATTCAGTACTTC.

The genes are TRBV28 and TRBJ1-4; TRBD1 matches at 7 bases. Germline V lookup: CDR1 MDHEN, CDR2 SYDVKM. CDR3 length: 14 residues. The V and J ends lost 5 bases and 3 bases, in that order; junction bases with no gene match: 3. The CDR3 sequence is CASSETGSNEKLFF. CDR3 DNA sequence: TGTGCCAGCAGTGAGACAGGGTCTAATGAAAAACTGTTTTTT.

The gene calls are TRBV15 and TRBJ1-2; unclear D gene. The germline CDR1 and CDR2 sequences are LNHNV and YYDKDF (reference sequence). Trimming cost V 8 bases and J 4 bases, with 11 bases left between them. The CDR3 spans 12 residues. CDR3 sequence reads: CATANRSYGYTF. The CDR3 DNA reads as TGTGCCACCGCAAACCGGAGCTATGGCTACACCTTC.

Concerning this clone: The same CDR3 arises from other DNA sequences in this sample as well. The chain is built from TRBV29-1 and TRBJ1-1; possibly TRBD1 for D (6 bases). The CDR3 runs 15 residues. The germline V gene has CDR1 SQVTM and CDR2 ANQGSEA. V gave up 5 bases and J gave up 0 bases, with 16 bases separating them. CDR3 coding DNA: TGCAGCGTTCTAGGGGGAGCCCAAGTGAACACTGAAGCTTTCTTT. Its protein is CSVLGGAQVNTEAFF.

The chain has TRBV11-3 and TRBJ1-1; TRBD1 might be the D (6 bases). CDR1 and CDR2 (germline): SGHNT, YENEEA. The CDR3 is 14 amino acids. V was clipped by 5 bases and J by 0 bases, with 10 bases between them. This chain's CDR3 is CASSLGGVNTEAFF. In DNA, the CDR3 is TGTGCCAGCAGCCTAGGGGGGGTGAACACTGAAGCTTTCTTT.

The chain joins TRBV11-2 to TRBJ2-6, with D possibly being TRBD1 (5 bases). V was shortened by 5 bases and J by 2 bases, with 13 bases between the two germline ends. The length of the CDR3 is 16 residues. Germline lookup yields CDR1 SGHAT and CDR2 FQNNGV. CDR3: CASSHHRSPGANVLTF. CDR3 bases: TGTGCCAGCAGCCACCACAGGTCCCCTGGGGCCAACGTCCTGACTTTC.

The rearrangement joins TRBV11-3 to TRBJ2-5, with D possibly TRBD1 on 5 matching bases. The CDR3 spans 13 residues. The germline gives CDR1 SGHNT, CDR2 YENEEA. The V and J ends lost 2 bases and 4 bases respectively, with 8 bases between them. CDR3 sequence reads: CASSLRRGETQYF. CDR3 bases: TGTGCCAGCAGCTTAAGAAGGGGAGAGACCCAGTACTTC.

This clone was recorded once. The V call is TRBV6-5, the J call TRBJ2-1; 11 positions agree with TRBD2. The junction had 4 bases not matched to a gene; V was cut back by 6 bases and J by 3 bases. Germline V gives CDR1 MNHEY, CDR2 SVGAGI. The CDR3 extends over 15 amino acids. CDR3 sequence: CASRQLAGDYNEQFF. As DNA, the CDR3 is TGTGCCAGCAGGCAACTAGCGGGGGACTACAATGAGCAGTTCTTC.

This sequence joins TRBV7-9 and TRBJ1-4; 7 nucleotides align to TRBD1. The CDR3 length is 14 residues. Trimming cost V 5 bases and J 3 bases; bases outside gene matches: 3. Germline V gene data show CDR1 as SEHNR and CDR2 as FQNEAQ (reference sequence). For the CDR3, the DNA is TGTGCCAGCAGCCCCGGGACAGCTAATGAAAAACTGTTTTTT. It encodes CASSPGTANEKLFF.

The DNA of the CDR3 is TGTGCCAGCAGCGTCCGACTAGCGGGGGACACCGGGGAGCTGTTTTTT. The encoded protein is CASSVRLAGDTGELFF. The chain employs TRBV9 and TRBJ2-2; TRBD2 aligns across 12 bases. This CDR3 region has 16 residues. The ends lost 2 bases at V and 3 bases at J; junction bases unmatched: 2. CDR1 and CDR2 (germline): SGDLS, YYNGEE.

This chain connects TRBV28 to TRBJ1-1; TRBD1 matches 10 bases. The length of the CDR3 is 14 residues. V shed 6 bases, J shed 5 bases, and the junction held 6 bases outside the gene matches. Germline V CDR1 and CDR2: MDHEN, SYDVKM. The CDR3 DNA reads as TGTGCCAGCAGGGACAGGGGGAGTTGGACTGAAGCTTTCTTT. Translation: CASRDRGSWTEAFF.

This chain uses TRBV6-6 with TRBJ1-6, with 7 bases lining up with TRBD1. V lost 6 bases, J lost 2 bases, and 7 bases stayed unmatched. The length of the CDR3 is 16 residues. Germline loops: CDR1 MNHNY, CDR2 SVGAGI (reference sequence). The CDR3 DNA reads as TGTGCCAGCAGCATAAACAGGGGAACCTATAATTCACCCCTCCACTTT. Encoded protein: CASSINRGTYNSPLHF.

This rearrangement joins TRBV28 to TRBJ1-1, with a tentative D call TRBD1 (5 bases). The CDR3 loop spans 16 amino acids. The ends were cut back, 2 bases at V and 1 base at J, with 14 bases in the middle. The V gene's germline CDR1 is MDHEN and CDR2 SYDVKM. CDR3 DNA: TGTGCCAGCAGTTTACATCTCCCCGGGGGGAACACTGAAGCTTTCTTT. This encodes CASSLHLPGGNTEAFF.

V gene TRBV19 combines with J gene TRBJ1-4; D not certain. This CDR3 spans 16 amino acids. Germline assignment: CDR1 LNHDA and CDR2 SQIVND (reference sequence). Trimming shortened V by 3 bases and J by 6 bases, and 17 bases separated the two germline ends. The CDR3 nucleotides read TGTGCCAGTAGTATCGCCCGGGTACGCCTCGATGAAAAACTGTTTTTT. It translates to CASSIARVRLDEKLFF.